This T cell receptor (beta chain) was documented in a study of OX40 agonist ivuxolimab in advanced cancers. A remark on this clone: What it recognizes is unknown.

Sequencing used immunoSEQ multiplex PCR; TCRdb keeps in-frame clones, though not all of them. This table has under 15,000 clones, roughly 80% appearing once. Notes on the study in general: Determination of antigen specificity was not performed for the expanded peripheral T cells.

The TCR comes from an adult with an advanced solid tumor such as melanoma, head and neck, liver or kidney cancer. This material consisted of CD4+ or CD8+ T cells sorted from blood, taken in a trial of the OX40 agonist ivuxolimab.

This CDR3 is CASSSGQLTSGYTF. The CDR3 nucleotides read TGTGCCAGCAGCTCAGGACAGCTTACTAGTGGCTACACCTTC. The genes are TRBV7-6 and TRBJ1-2, with D perhaps matching TRBD1 (6 bases). CDR1 is SGHVS and CDR2 is FNYEAQ in the germline V gene. Trimming removed 4 bases at V and 7 bases at J, with 16 bases between. CDR3 size: 14 residues.